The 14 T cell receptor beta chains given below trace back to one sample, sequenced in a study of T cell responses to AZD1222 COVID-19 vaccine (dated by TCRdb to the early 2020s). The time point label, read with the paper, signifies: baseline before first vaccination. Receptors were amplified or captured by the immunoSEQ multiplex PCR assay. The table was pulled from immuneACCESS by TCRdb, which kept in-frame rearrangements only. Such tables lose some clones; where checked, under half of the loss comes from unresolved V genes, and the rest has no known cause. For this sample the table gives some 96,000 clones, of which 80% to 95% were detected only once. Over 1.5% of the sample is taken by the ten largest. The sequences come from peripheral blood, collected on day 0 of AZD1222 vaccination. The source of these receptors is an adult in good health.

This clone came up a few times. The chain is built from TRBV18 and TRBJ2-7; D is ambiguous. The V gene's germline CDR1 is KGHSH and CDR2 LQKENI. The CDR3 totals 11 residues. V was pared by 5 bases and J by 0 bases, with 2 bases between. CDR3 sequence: CASSSSYEQYF. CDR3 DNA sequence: TGTGCCAGCTCATCCTCCTACGAGCAGTACTTC.

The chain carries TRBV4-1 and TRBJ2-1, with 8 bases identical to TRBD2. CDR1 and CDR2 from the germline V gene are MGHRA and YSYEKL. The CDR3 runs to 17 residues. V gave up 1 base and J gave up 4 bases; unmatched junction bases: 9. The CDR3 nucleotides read TGCGCCAGCAGCCAAGCTTATCGAGCGGGAGAGTACAATGAGCAGTTCTTC. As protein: CASSQAYRAGEYNEQFF.

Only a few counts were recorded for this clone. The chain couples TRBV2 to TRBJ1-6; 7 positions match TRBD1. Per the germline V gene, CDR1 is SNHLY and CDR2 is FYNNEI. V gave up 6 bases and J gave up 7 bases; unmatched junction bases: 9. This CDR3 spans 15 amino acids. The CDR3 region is CASRYATGRNSPLHF. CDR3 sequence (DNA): TGTGCCAGCAGATACGCGACAGGGAGGAATTCACCCCTCCACTTT.

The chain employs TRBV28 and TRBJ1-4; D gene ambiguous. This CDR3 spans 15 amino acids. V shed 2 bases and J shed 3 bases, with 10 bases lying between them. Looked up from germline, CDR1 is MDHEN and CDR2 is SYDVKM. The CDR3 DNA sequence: TGTGCCAGCAGTTTAGGAGGCCTTCCTAATGAAAAACTGTTTTTT. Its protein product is CASSLGGLPNEKLFF. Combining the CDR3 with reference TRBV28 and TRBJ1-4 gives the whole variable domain DVKVTQSSRYLVKRTGEKVFLECVQDMDHENMFWYRQDPGLGLRLIYFSYDVKMKEKGDIPEGYSVSREKKERFSLILESASTNQTSMYLCASSLGGLPNEKLFFGSGTQLSVL.

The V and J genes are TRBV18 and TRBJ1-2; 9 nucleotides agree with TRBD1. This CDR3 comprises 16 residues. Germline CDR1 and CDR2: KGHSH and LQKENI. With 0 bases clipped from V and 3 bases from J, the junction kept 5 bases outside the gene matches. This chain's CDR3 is CASSPPSTGGYYGYTF. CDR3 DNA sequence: TGTGCCAGCTCACCACCGAGTACAGGGGGCTACTATGGCTACACCTTC.

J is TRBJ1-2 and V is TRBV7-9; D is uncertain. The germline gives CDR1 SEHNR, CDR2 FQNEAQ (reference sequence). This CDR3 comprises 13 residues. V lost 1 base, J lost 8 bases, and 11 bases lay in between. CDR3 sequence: CASSLVYPRGYTF. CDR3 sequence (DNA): TGTGCCAGCAGCTTAGTATACCCTCGGGGCTACACCTTC. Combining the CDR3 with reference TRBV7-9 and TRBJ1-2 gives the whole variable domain DTGVSQNPRHKITKRGQNVTFRCDPISEHNRLYWYRQTLGQGPEFLTYFQNEAQLEKSRLLSDRFSAERPKGSFSTLEIQRTEQGDSAMYLCASSLVYPRGYTFGSGTRLTVV.

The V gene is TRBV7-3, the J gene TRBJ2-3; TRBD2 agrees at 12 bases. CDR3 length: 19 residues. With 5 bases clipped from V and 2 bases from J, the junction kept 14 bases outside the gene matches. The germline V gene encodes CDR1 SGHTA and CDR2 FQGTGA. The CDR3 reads CASSRHGLAGSKDTDTQYF. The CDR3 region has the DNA TGTGCCAGCAGCCGACACGGACTAGCGGGAAGTAAGGACACAGATACGCAGTATTTT.

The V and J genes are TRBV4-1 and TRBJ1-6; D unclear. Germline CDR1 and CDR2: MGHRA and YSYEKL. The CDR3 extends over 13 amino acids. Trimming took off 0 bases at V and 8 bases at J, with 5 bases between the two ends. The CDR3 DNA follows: TGCGCCAGCAGCCAAGATGGGTATTCACCCCTCCACTTT. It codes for CASSQDGYSPLHF.

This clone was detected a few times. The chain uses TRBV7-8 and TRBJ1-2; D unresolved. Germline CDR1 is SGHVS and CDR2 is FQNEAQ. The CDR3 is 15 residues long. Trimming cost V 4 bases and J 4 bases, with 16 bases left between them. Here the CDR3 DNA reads TGTGCCAGCAGCTCAAGGGAGCTAGGGCTCTATGGCTACACCTTC. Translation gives CASSSRELGLYGYTF.

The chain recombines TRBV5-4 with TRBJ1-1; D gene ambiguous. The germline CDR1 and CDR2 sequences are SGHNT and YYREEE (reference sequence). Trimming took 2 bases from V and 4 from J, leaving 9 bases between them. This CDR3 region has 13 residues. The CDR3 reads CASSLITGTEAFF. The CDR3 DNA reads TGTGCCAGCAGCTTAATTACTGGCACTGAAGCTTTCTTT.

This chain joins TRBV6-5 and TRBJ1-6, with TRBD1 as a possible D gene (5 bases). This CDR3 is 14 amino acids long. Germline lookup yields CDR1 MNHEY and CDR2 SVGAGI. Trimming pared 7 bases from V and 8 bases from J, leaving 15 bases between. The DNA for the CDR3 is TGTGCCAGCACCCTAGGGCAGGGTGATTCACCCCTCCACTTT. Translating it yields CASTLGQGDSPLHF.

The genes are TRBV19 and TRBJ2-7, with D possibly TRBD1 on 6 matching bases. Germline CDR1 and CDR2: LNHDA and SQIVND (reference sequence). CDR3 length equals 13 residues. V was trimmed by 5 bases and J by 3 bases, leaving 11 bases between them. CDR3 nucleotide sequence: TGTGCCAGTAGTTTGGACAGTTTCTACGAGCAGTACTTC. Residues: CASSLDSFYEQYF.

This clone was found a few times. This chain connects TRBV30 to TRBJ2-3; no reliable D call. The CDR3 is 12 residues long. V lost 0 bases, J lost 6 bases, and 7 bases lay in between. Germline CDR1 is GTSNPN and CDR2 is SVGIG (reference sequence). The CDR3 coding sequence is TGTGCCTGGAGTGTAACATTGGATACGCAGTATTTT. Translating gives CAWSVTLDTQYF.

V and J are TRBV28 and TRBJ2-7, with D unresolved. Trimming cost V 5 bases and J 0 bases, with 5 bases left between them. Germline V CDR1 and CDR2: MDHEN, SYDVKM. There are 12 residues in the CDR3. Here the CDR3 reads CASSLISYEQYF. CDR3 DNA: TGTGCCAGCAGTCTAATCTCCTACGAGCAGTACTTC.